This T cell receptor beta chain was identified during a study of blood T cell repertoires in COVID-19. As for the study in general: Samples of COVID-19 (acute and convalescent) were obtained from the United States, Italy and Spain. The analysed material was cDNA or gDNA that came from T cells, B-cell-depleted T cells, or PBMCs.

V lost 2 bases to trimming and J lost 4 bases, with 17 bases between them. Germline V gene data show CDR1 as MNHEY and CDR2 as SVGAGI. The CDR3 runs to 16 residues. Authors' methods: Amplified reference gene primers provided the basis for estimating nucleated cell counts. Clones were read by immunoSEQ multiplex PCR, and TCRdb kept only the in-frame ones, dropping some. V and J calls and clone size are as listed in that table; D and trimming were resolved from the DNA. The sample includes approximately 78,000 clones, 75% to 90% of them seen just once. This receptor was taken from a woman aged 80 or older with acute or convalescent COVID-19. Sequenced sample: peripheral blood. The chain links TRBV6-5 to TRBJ1-1, with D possibly being TRBD1 (6 bases). DNA of the CDR3: TGTGCCAGCAGTTACCGGGACACAAGGGGCGGCACTGAAGCTTTCTTT. Translating it yields CASSYRDTRGGTEAFF.